These 22 T cell receptor beta chains were sequenced from one sample in a study of response to subunit inactivated influenza vaccine. In TCRdb, the RT-PCR reads were re-called with MiXCR into one record per CDR3 protein. Among a few hundred thousand distinct CDR3 sequences listed, roughly 12% were seen once. These same records also appear under a second study, on T cells expressing NK-cell markers. That paper states: A 5'RACE template switching approach incorporating UMIs was used to make TCR beta cDNA.

The sample was PBMCs from blood, taken on the day of vaccination. The source is a middle-aged man who received an inactivated influenza vaccine.

This clonotype occurred many times. The genes are TRBV12-3 or TRBV12-4 and TRBJ1-5; D might be TRBD1 (6 bases). This CDR3 is 14 amino acids long. The V end lost 2 bases, the J end lost 4 bases, and 9 bases lay between the germline ends. The CDR3 DNA reads TGTGCCAGCAGTTTAACAGGGAATAATCAGCCCCAGCATTTT. It yields the protein CASSLTGNNQPQHF.

This chain connects TRBV2 to TRBJ2-3, with D maybe TRBD1 (6 bases). Trimming removed 2 bases at V and 5 bases at J, with 17 bases between. The CDR3 covers 16 residues. The V gene's germline CDR1 is SNHLY and CDR2 FYNNEI. The CDR3 reads CASSESDSPSLDTQYF. CDR3 sequence (DNA): TGTGCCAGCAGTGAATCGGACAGCCCGTCATTAGATACGCAGTATTTT.

This clonotype was detected a few times. This chain connects TRBV6-4 to TRBJ2-3; 10 bases agree with TRBD2. V was pared by 2 bases and J by 4 bases, with 0 bases of the junction left unmatched. The CDR3 has 14 residues. Germline loops: CDR1 MRHNA, CDR2 SNTAGT. The CDR3 sequence: CASSDGTSADTQYF. The DNA for the CDR3 is TGTGCCAGCAGTGACGGGACTAGCGCAGATACGCAGTATTTT.

This clonotype has a handful of counts. The genes are TRBV20-1 and TRBJ2-7; 11 bases line up with TRBD2. V shed 6 bases and J 6 bases; nucleotides not matched to a gene: 7. Germline CDR1 reads DFQATT; CDR2 reads SNEGSKA (reference sequence). CDR3 length: 13 amino acids. This CDR3 reads CSAGTSGGFEQYF. DNA for the CDR3: TGCAGTGCCGGGACTAGCGGTGGATTCGAGCAGTACTTC.

This chain connects TRBV20-1 to TRBJ1-1; D gene ambiguous. The CDR3 runs 13 residues. The ends were cut back, 3 bases at V and 0 bases at J, with 8 bases in the middle. Germline CDR1 reads DFQATT; CDR2 reads SNEGSKA (reference sequence). The CDR3 DNA reads TGCAGTGCTAGGCGAGGCATGAACACTGAAGCTTTCTTT. It translates to CSARRGMNTEAFF.

V usage is TRBV28 and J usage is TRBJ2-7, with 7 bases fitting TRBD1. With V trimmed by 6 bases and J by 0 bases, 5 bases remained unmatched. The CDR3 extends over 14 amino acids. Germline V gene sequence: CDR1 MDHEN, CDR2 SYDVKM. The CDR3, as DNA: TGTGCCAGCAGAAACTCAGGGGGCTCCTACGAGCAGTACTTC. Translated: CASRNSGGSYEQYF.

This clonotype appeared many times. This chain connects TRBV7-6 to TRBJ2-7; TRBD1 is a possible D gene (6 bases). The V gene's germline CDR1 is SGHVS and CDR2 FNYEAQ. V gave up 4 bases and J gave up 3 bases, with 31 bases separating them. This CDR3 is 20 amino acids long. As DNA, the CDR3 is TGTGCCAGCAGCTCCCTCAGTAGCACGGGGACAACGAGTAACAACTACGAGCAGTACTTC. Translation: CASSSLSSTGTTSNNYEQYF.

This clonotype showed up just a few times. The V call is TRBV18, the J call TRBJ1-1, with D unresolved. The V end was cut by 3 bases, the J end by 5 bases, with 10 bases between. The germline CDR1 and CDR2 sequences are KGHSH and LQKENI. The CDR3 covers 13 residues. The CDR3 sequence is CASSPPVRTEAFF. CDR3 sequence (DNA): TGTGCCAGCTCACCCCCGGTCAGGACTGAAGCTTTCTTT.

This clonotype occurred many times. The genes are TRBV5-1 and TRBJ1-3; TRBD1 might be the D (6 bases). CDR3 length equals 14 residues. The V and J ends lost 2 bases and 4 bases respectively, with 10 bases between them. Germline values: CDR1 SGHRS, CDR2 YFSETQ. The CDR3 coding sequence is TGCGCCAGCAGCTTAGGACAGTACGGAAACACCATATATTTT. Amino acids: CASSLGQYGNTIYF.

The CDR3 DNA reads as TGCGCCAGCAGCCTGGGACCCCTACTAGCGGGAGGGCCGTCGGATACGCAGTATTTT. Its protein product is CASSLGPLLAGGPSDTQYF. This chain joins TRBV5-1 and TRBJ2-3; 13 bases map to TRBD2. The germline V gene has CDR1 SGHRS and CDR2 YFSETQ. CDR3 length: 19 residues. V was pared by 4 bases and J by 6 bases, with 17 bases of the junction left unmatched. Filled out from reference TRBV5-1 and TRBJ2-3, the complete variable domain reads KAGVTQTPRYLIKTRGQQVTLSCSPISGHRSVSWYQQTPGQGLQFLFEYFSETQRNKGNFPGRFSGRQFSNSRSEMNVSTLELGDSALYLCASSLGPLLAGGPSDTQYFGPGTRLTVL.

This chain links TRBV30 with TRBJ2-7, with D possibly being TRBD1 (6 bases). Trimming cost V 6 bases and J 3 bases, with 15 bases left between them. Germline CDR1 reads GTSNPN; CDR2 reads SVGIG (reference sequence). This CDR3 spans 13 amino acids. The CDR3 region has the DNA TGTGCCTGCAGTTTTCAGGGGATCTACGAGCAGTACTTC. It specifies CACSFQGIYEQYF.

This clonotype was counted many times. V is TRBV10-3 and J is TRBJ2-7; D is ambiguous. The CDR3 extends over 16 amino acids. The V end lost 0 bases, the J end lost 6 bases, and 18 bases lay between the germline ends. Germline values: CDR1 ENHRY, CDR2 SYGVKD. The CDR3, as DNA: TGTGCCATCAGTGAGTCCTTGGGCGTTGGGGTCTCCGAGCAGTACTTC. Its translation is CAISESLGVGVSEQYF.

The chain recombines TRBV12-3 or TRBV12-4 with TRBJ2-7; D call uncertain. CDR3 size: 12 residues. V dropped 5 bases and J dropped 7 bases, with 12 bases sitting between them. The CDR3 nucleotides are TGTGCCAGCAGTGGCGACCCGACGGAGCAGTACTTC. The encoded protein is CASSGDPTEQYF.

V is TRBV12-3 or TRBV12-4 and J is TRBJ2-7, with D tentatively TRBD1 (5 bases). The germline V and J ends were trimmed by 5 bases and 7 bases, with 21 bases remaining between them. This CDR3 spans 15 amino acids. DNA for the CDR3: TGTGCCAGCAGTCCCACGGACACTCTACGTGGGGAGCAGTACTTC. It specifies CASSPTDTLRGEQYF.

This clonotype was observed a handful of times. The chain uses TRBV10-3 and TRBJ1-1; maybe TRBD1 (5 bases). This CDR3 is 13 amino acids long. The V gene's germline CDR1 is ENHRY and CDR2 SYGVKD. The germline V and J ends were trimmed by 10 bases and 1 base, with 13 bases remaining between them. CDR3 loop: CATAGLSNTEAFF. CDR3 in DNA: TGTGCCACGGCGGGACTTTCGAACACTGAAGCTTTCTTT.

The V gene is TRBV20-1, the J gene TRBJ2-3, with TRBD1 matching over 8 bases. The CDR3 has 16 residues. The junction had 15 bases not matched to a gene; V was cut back by 6 bases and J by 4 bases. Germline CDR1 and CDR2: DFQATT and SNEGSKA (reference sequence). The chain's CDR3 is CSAQRGWAGGADTQYF. CDR3 bases: TGCAGTGCCCAGAGAGGGTGGGCAGGGGGCGCAGATACGCAGTATTTT.

In its sample, this clonotype was seen a few times. The J gene is TRBJ1-5, the V gene TRBV6-2 or TRBV6-3, with a tentative D call TRBD1 (5 bases). Germline V lookup: CDR1 MNHEY, CDR2 SVGEGT. The CDR3 has 20 amino acids. Trimming pared 0 bases from V and 0 bases from J, leaving 21 bases between. This chain's CDR3 is CASSYSRVNQGGYSNQPQHF. The CDR3 nucleotides read TGTGCCAGCAGTTACTCGAGGGTGAATCAGGGAGGTTATAGCAATCAGCCCCAGCATTTT.

The rearrangement joins TRBV5-5 to TRBJ2-3; no definite D call. This CDR3 is built from 16 residues. Germline V gene lookup returns CDR1 SGHKS and CDR2 YYEKEE (reference sequence). V shed 0 bases and J shed 0 bases, with 11 bases lying between them. The CDR3 DNA reads as TGTGCCAGCAGCTTGGCGGCAGGTAGCAGCACAGATACGCAGTATTTT. Translating it yields CASSLAAGSSTDTQYF.

The gene calls are TRBV18 and TRBJ2-5, with D tentatively TRBD1 (5 bases). CDR1 is KGHSH and CDR2 is LQKENI in the germline V gene. V lost 3 bases, J lost 1 base, and 9 bases lay in between. The CDR3 consists of 14 residues. This CDR3 reads CASSPRVSQETQYF. The CDR3 nucleotides are TGTGCCAGCTCACCCAGGGTCAGCCAAGAGACCCAGTACTTC.

The chain carries TRBV7-2 and TRBJ1-1, with 10 bases fitting TRBD1. The trim removed 2 bases at V and 1 base at J, leaving 7 bases unmatched. Germline values: CDR1 SGHTA, CDR2 FQGNSA. The CDR3 loop spans 17 amino acids. CDR3 nucleotide sequence: TGTGCCAGCAGCTTACCCTGGACAGGGGGATGGAACACTGAAGCTTTCTTT. This codes for CASSLPWTGGWNTEAFF.

A few counts support this clonotype. The chain couples TRBV28 to TRBJ2-1; 9 bases match TRBD2. Germline CDR1 is MDHEN and CDR2 is SYDVKM. CDR3 length equals 13 residues. Germline trimming cut 5 bases from V and 8 bases from J; bases unmatched to any gene: 4. The CDR3: CASSPGLAHEQFF. The CDR3, as DNA: TGTGCCAGCAGTCCTGGACTAGCGCATGAGCAGTTCTTC.

This chain joins TRBV14 and TRBJ2-5; TRBD2 is a possible D gene (5 bases). The CDR3 loop spans 13 amino acids. The germline gives CDR1 SGHDN, CDR2 FVKESK. Trimming stripped 2 bases from V and 3 bases from J, with 7 bases between. CDR3 sequence reads: CASSQPREETQYF. In DNA form, the CDR3 reads TGTGCCAGCAGCCAACCGAGGGAAGAGACCCAGTACTTC.